These T cell receptor beta chains were read from a single sample in a study of T and B cells in COVID-19 patients. One entry per CDR3 protein, called by TCRdb with MiXCR from the multiplex PCR reads. The sample yields 20,000 to 25,000 distinct CDR3 sequences, more than 30% seen once. Source material: blood. These receptor sequences come from a human donor who had recovered from COVID-19. Each CDR3 is given with its conserved first and last residue. A D gene is named only where the DNA matches it firmly. Rows may omit the clone size; those that give it use once, few, many or a size class.

CDR3 protein: CISVPAPRGQGESGANVLTF
CDR3 DNA: .
CDR3 length: 20
V gene: TRBV7-5
clone size: .
J gene: TRBJ2-6
D gene: .

CDR3 protein: CASTRPGREQFF
CDR3 DNA: TGTGCCAGCACCCGGCCGGGGCGTGAGCAGTTCTTC
CDR3 length: 12
V gene: TRBV5-4
clone size: few
J gene: TRBJ2-1
D gene: .

CDR3 protein: CISVPEARRVYEQYF
CDR3 DNA: .
CDR3 length: 15
V gene: TRBV7-5
clone size: few
J gene: TRBJ2-7
D gene: .

CDR3 protein: CASSPKLLKNTEAFF
CDR3 DNA: TGTGCCAGCAGCCCCAAGTTGCTGAAGAACACTGAAGCTTTCTTT
CDR3 length: 15
V gene: TRBV5-4
clone size: few
J gene: TRBJ1-1
D gene: .

CDR3 protein: CASSLSGASYGYTF
CDR3 DNA: TGTGCCAGCAGCCTGTCGGGGGCAAGCTATGGCTACACCTTC
CDR3 length: 14
V gene: TRBV6-6
clone size: few
J gene: TRBJ1-2
D gene: .

CDR3 protein: CASRPNQGHYGYTF
CDR3 DNA: TGTGCCAGCAGACCAAACCAGGGGCACTATGGCTACACCTTC
CDR3 length: 14
V gene: TRBV6-5
clone size: few
J gene: TRBJ1-2
D gene: .

CDR3 protein: CASSQGGTYNEQFF
CDR3 DNA: TGTGCCAGCTCACAGGGAGGTACCTACAATGAGCAGTTCTTC
CDR3 length: 14
V gene: TRBV18
clone size: many
J gene: TRBJ2-1
D gene: .

CDR3 protein: CASSLPRDRGHNEQFF
CDR3 DNA: TGTGCCAGCAGCCTCCCCCGGGACAGGGGGCACAATGAGCAGTTCTTC
CDR3 length: 16
V gene: TRBV13
clone size: few
J gene: TRBJ2-1
D gene: TRBD1

CDR3 protein: CASSPYRQGTNTEAFF
CDR3 DNA: TGTGCCAGCAGCCCCTACAGACAGGGAACGAACACTGAAGCTTTCTTT
CDR3 length: 16
V gene: TRBV11-3
clone size: many
J gene: TRBJ1-1
D gene: TRBD1

CDR3 protein: CASSEPGQQETQYF
CDR3 DNA: TGTGCCAGCAGTGAACCGGGACAGCAAGAGACCCAGTACTTC
CDR3 length: 14
V gene: TRBV6-1
clone size: many
J gene: TRBJ2-5
D gene: TRBD1

CDR3 protein: CASSSGHSGNEKLFF
CDR3 DNA: TGCGCCAGCAGCTCGGGCCACTCCGGTAATGAAAAACTGTTTTTT
CDR3 length: 15
V gene: TRBV5-1
clone size: .
J gene: TRBJ1-4
D gene: .

CDR3 protein: CASRGSRGSRYEKLFF
CDR3 DNA: TGTGCCAGCAGGGGAAGCAGGGGTTCGCGTTATGAAAAACTGTTTTTT
CDR3 length: 16
V gene: TRBV6-5
clone size: .
J gene: TRBJ1-4
D gene: .

CDR3 protein: CASGLASGDSEQFF
CDR3 DNA: TGTGCCAGCGGCTTGGCTAGCGGGGACAGTGAGCAGTTCTTC
CDR3 length: 14
V gene: TRBV5-4
clone size: .
J gene: TRBJ2-1
D gene: TRBD2

CDR3 protein: CASSSGLAGYNEQFF
CDR3 DNA: TGTGCCAGCAGCTCGGGACTAGCGGGCTACAATGAGCAGTTCTTC
CDR3 length: 15
V gene: TRBV7-6
clone size: medium-sized
J gene: TRBJ2-1
D gene: TRBD2

CDR3 protein: CASSNQLRLNTGELFF
CDR3 DNA: TGTGCCAGCAGTAACCAGTTGAGGCTGAACACCGGGGAGCTGTTTTTT
CDR3 length: 16
V gene: TRBV6-4
clone size: .
J gene: TRBJ2-2
D gene: .

CDR3 protein: CASSLLGGLGTQYF
CDR3 DNA: TGTGCCAGCAGCTTGTTAGGGGGTCTCGGGACCCAGTACTTC
CDR3 length: 14
V gene: TRBV5-6
clone size: few
J gene: TRBJ2-5
D gene: .

CDR3 protein: CASSFRRGAVEQFF
CDR3 DNA: TGTGCCAGCAGCTTTAGGCGGGGGGCGGTTGAGCAGTTCTTC
CDR3 length: 14
V gene: TRBV7-9
clone size: .
J gene: TRBJ2-1
D gene: TRBD2

CDR3 protein: CASSLGGLNTEAFF
CDR3 DNA: TGTGCCAGCAGCTTGGGTGGGCTGAACACTGAAGCTTTCTTT
CDR3 length: 14
V gene: TRBV11-3
clone size: few
J gene: TRBJ1-1
D gene: .

CDR3 protein: CASSISGVPYEQYF
CDR3 DNA: TGTGCCAGTAGTATTTCAGGGGTACCCTACGAGCAGTACTTC
CDR3 length: 14
V gene: TRBV19
clone size: medium-sized
J gene: TRBJ2-7
D gene: .

CDR3 protein: CSVRQYNEQFF
CDR3 DNA: TGCAGCGTTCGTCAATACAATGAGCAGTTCTTC
CDR3 length: 11
V gene: TRBV29-1
clone size: medium-sized
J gene: TRBJ2-1
D gene: .

CDR3 protein: CASSHKGNNSPLHF
CDR3 DNA: TGTGCCAGCAGCCACAAGGGGAATAATTCACCCCTCCACTTT
CDR3 length: 14
V gene: TRBV11-1
clone size: medium-sized
J gene: TRBJ1-6
D gene: .

CDR3 protein: CASSLGGDQPQHF
CDR3 DNA: TGTGCCAGCAGCTTAGGGGGTGATCAGCCCCAGCATTTT
CDR3 length: 13
V gene: TRBV5-4
clone size: .
J gene: TRBJ1-5
D gene: .

CDR3 protein: CASSLSLAGGDNEQFF
CDR3 DNA: TGTGCCAGCAGTTTGAGTCTAGCGGGGGGTGACAATGAGCAGTTCTTC
CDR3 length: 16
V gene: TRBV12-3/TRBV12-4
clone size: many
J gene: TRBJ2-1
D gene: TRBD2

CDR3 protein: CATSRPAVGTEAFF
CDR3 DNA: TGTGCCACCAGCAGGCCGGCAGTGGGCACTGAAGCTTTCTTT
CDR3 length: 14
V gene: TRBV15
clone size: few
J gene: TRBJ1-1
D gene: .

CDR3 protein: CASSLSRAHYEQYF
CDR3 DNA: TGTGCCAGCAGTTTATCCAGGGCTCACTACGAGCAGTACTTC
CDR3 length: 14
V gene: TRBV27
clone size: many
J gene: TRBJ2-7
D gene: .

CDR3 protein: CASSYSRSQETQYF
CDR3 DNA: TGTGCCAGCAGTTACTCGAGAAGCCAAGAGACCCAGTACTTC
CDR3 length: 14
V gene: TRBV6-5
clone size: medium-sized
J gene: TRBJ2-5
D gene: .

CDR3 protein: CACPGDGGADTDTQYF
CDR3 DNA: TGTGCCTGCCCCGGAGACGGGGGGGCTGACACAGATACGCAGTATTTT
CDR3 length: 16
V gene: TRBV30
clone size: .
J gene: TRBJ2-3
D gene: TRBD2

CDR3 protein: CASSERQGGTEAFF
CDR3 DNA: TGTGCCAGCAGTGAGAGACAGGGGGGCACTGAAGCTTTCTTT
CDR3 length: 14
V gene: TRBV27
clone size: .
J gene: TRBJ1-1
D gene: TRBD1

CDR3 protein: CASSRTGVQPQHF
CDR3 DNA: TGTGCCAGCAGTAGGACAGGGGTGCAGCCCCAGCATTTT
CDR3 length: 13
V gene: TRBV6-5
clone size: .
J gene: TRBJ1-5
D gene: TRBD1

CDR3 protein: CASSPFIGENTEAFF
CDR3 DNA: TGTGCCAGCAGCCCATTCATCGGGGAGAACACTGAAGCTTTCTTT
CDR3 length: 15
V gene: TRBV7-6
clone size: few
J gene: TRBJ1-1
D gene: .

CDR3 protein: CSARVRTAYEQYF
CDR3 DNA: TGCAGTGCTAGAGTTAGGACAGCCTACGAGCAGTACTTC
CDR3 length: 13
V gene: TRBV20-1
clone size: .
J gene: TRBJ2-7
D gene: .

CDR3 protein: CASSFRQGGSNQPQHF
CDR3 DNA: TGTGCCAGCAGTTTCCGACAAGGAGGAAGCAATCAGCCCCAGCATTTT
CDR3 length: 16
V gene: TRBV6-6
clone size: .
J gene: TRBJ1-5
D gene: .

CDR3 protein: CASRQGLGNQETQYF
CDR3 DNA: TGTGCCAGCAGACAGGGACTAGGAAACCAAGAGACCCAGTACTTC
CDR3 length: 15
V gene: TRBV5-6
clone size: many
J gene: TRBJ2-5
D gene: TRBD2

CDR3 protein: CAWIQLQGTGGNSPLHF
CDR3 DNA: TGTGCCTGGATCCAACTCCAGGGGACAGGTGGTAATTCACCCCTCCACTTT
CDR3 length: 17
V gene: TRBV30
clone size: few
J gene: TRBJ1-6
D gene: TRBD1

CDR3 protein: CASRTDIYYEQYF
CDR3 DNA: TGTGCCAGCAGGACCGACATCTACTACGAGCAGTACTTC
CDR3 length: 13
V gene: TRBV11-3
clone size: few
J gene: TRBJ2-7
D gene: .

CDR3 protein: CASSLTQGASPLHF
CDR3 DNA: TGTGCCAGCAGTTTGACACAGGGTGCTTCACCCCTCCACTTT
CDR3 length: 14
V gene: TRBV12-3/TRBV12-4
clone size: many
J gene: TRBJ1-6
D gene: .

CDR3 protein: CASSPFRQSYEQYF
CDR3 DNA: TGTGCCAGCAGCCCTTTTAGACAGTCCTACGAGCAGTACTTC
CDR3 length: 14
V gene: TRBV11-3
clone size: .
J gene: TRBJ2-7
D gene: .

CDR3 protein: CASSEARMSSYNSPLHF
CDR3 DNA: TGTGCCAGCAGTGAAGCCCGCATGAGCTCCTATAATTCACCCCTCCACTTT
CDR3 length: 17
V gene: TRBV6-1
clone size: .
J gene: TRBJ1-6
D gene: .

CDR3 protein: CASSLGGRRNIQYF
CDR3 DNA: TGTGCCAGCAGTTTGGGAGGACGGAGAAACATTCAGTACTTC
CDR3 length: 14
V gene: TRBV10-3
clone size: .
J gene: TRBJ2-4
D gene: .

CDR3 protein: CASSSRDRGLPWEQYF
CDR3 DNA: TGTGCCAGCAGTTCCCGCGACAGGGGGTTACCGTGGGAGCAGTACTTC
CDR3 length: 16
V gene: TRBV28
clone size: once
J gene: TRBJ2-7
D gene: TRBD1

CDR3 protein: CATSEGENTEAFF
CDR3 DNA: TGTGCCACCTCCGAGGGGGAGAACACTGAAGCTTTCTTT
CDR3 length: 13
V gene: TRBV24-1
clone size: .
J gene: TRBJ1-1
D gene: .

CDR3 protein: CASSGTGTAQGYEQYF
CDR3 DNA: TGTGCCAGCAGTGGGACCGGGACCGCGCAGGGATACGAGCAGTACTTC
CDR3 length: 16
V gene: TRBV12-3/TRBV12-4
clone size: .
J gene: TRBJ2-7
D gene: .

CDR3 protein: CAWSGGRNQPQHF
CDR3 DNA: TGTGCCTGGAGTGGCGGGCGCAATCAGCCCCAGCATTTT
CDR3 length: 13
V gene: TRBV30
clone size: .
J gene: TRBJ1-5
D gene: .

CDR3 protein: CASKWGGSTDTQYF
CDR3 DNA: TGTGCCAGCAAATGGGGGGGTAGCACAGATACGCAGTATTTT
CDR3 length: 14
V gene: TRBV28
clone size: few
J gene: TRBJ2-3
D gene: TRBD2

CDR3 protein: CSSGTAYEQYF
CDR3 DNA: TGCAGCTCCGGGACAGCCTACGAGCAGTACTTC
CDR3 length: 11
V gene: TRBV29-1
clone size: medium-sized
J gene: TRBJ2-7
D gene: TRBD1